This TCR beta chain was captured in a study of T-cell reconstitution after alpha-beta-depleted transplantation in children. The CDR3 totals 14 residues. The V gene's germline CDR1 is DFQATT and CDR2 SNEGSKA (reference sequence). J was trimmed by 4 bases and V by 6 bases; bases with no gene match: 10. A TCRbeta library incorporating unique molecular identifiers was prepared. Via MiXCR, TCRdb re-called the PCR reads, giving one row per CDR3 protein. Altogether approximately 980,000 distinct CDR3 sequences are present, roughly 29% being singletons, with the ten largest covering approximately 30%. The chain is built from TRBV20-1 and TRBJ2-7, with 9 bases lining up with TRBD1. This material consisted of PBMCs, mostly from graft donor cells, taken 360 days after TCRalphabeta/CD19-depleted stem cell transplant. The receptor's source is a boy in the first two years of life who had a stem cell transplant for SCID, so the T cells may come from the graft donor. This CDR3 is CSAMRDRERYEQYF. The CDR3 coding sequence is TGCAGTGCCATGCGGGACAGGGAAAGGTACGAGCAGTACTTC.